What follows describes a single T cell receptor (beta chain). The CDR3 has 15 residues. Losses at the gene ends were 4 bases for V and 6 bases for J; bases not matched to a gene: 6. CDR1 is SGHRS and CDR2 is YFSETQ in the germline V gene. The data were taken from a study of cytomegalovirus exposure and HLA in healthy donors. TCRdb keeps only in-frame clones here, not all; method: immunoSEQ multiplex PCR. The sample comprises 110,000 or so clones, around 85% of which are singletons, and about 4.4% rests with the top ten. Material: PBMCs. This sequence was found in a man in his late teens or twenties in good health and CMV-seropositive. The V gene is TRBV5-1, the J gene TRBJ2-3; 12 positions match TRBD2. The CDR3 nucleotides are TGCGCCAGCAGCGGGACCGGGACTAGCGGGGATACGCAGTATTTT. This codes for CASSGTGTSGDTQYF. The full variable domain, its missing parts supplied by reference TRBV5-1 and TRBJ2-3, is KAGVTQTPRYLIKTRGQQVTLSCSPISGHRSVSWYQQTPGQGLQFLFEYFSETQRNKGNFPGRFSGRQFSNSRSEMNVSTLELGDSALYLCASSGTGTSGDTQYFGPGTRLTVL.